These T cell receptor beta chains were read from a single sample in a study of T-cell reconstitution after alpha-beta-depleted transplantation in children. TCRdb recomputed calls from the PCR reads with MiXCR, one row per CDR3 protein. The sample has 250,000 to 400,000 distinct CDR3 sequences; around 25% are singletons. This material consisted of PBMCs, mostly from graft donor cells, taken 180 days after TCRalphabeta/CD19-depleted stem cell transplant. These receptors originate from a male patient younger than 18 who had a stem cell transplant for acute lymphoblastic leukemia, so the T cells may come from the graft donor. CDR3s include the opening cysteine and the closing phenylalanine or tryptophan. D genes are given only for firm matches. Some rows mark clone size as missing; the rest say once, few, many or name a class of expanded clone.

D gene: NA; V gene: TRBV2; J gene: TRBJ1-1; clone size: few; CDR3 protein: CASSVGRGSRYTEAFF; CDR3 DNA: TGTGCCAGCAGTGTGGGCAGGGGTTCCCGATACACTGAAGCTTTCTTT
D gene: NA; V gene: TRBV11-1; J gene: TRBJ2-5; clone size: NA; CDR3 protein: CASSDLGGGSANQETQYF; CDR3 DNA: TGTGCCAGCAGTGACCTGGGTGGTGGCAGCGCTAACCAAGAGACCCAGTACTTC
D gene: NA; V gene: TRBV4-1; J gene: TRBJ1-1; clone size: few; CDR3 protein: CASTNPTRAANTEAFF; CDR3 DNA: TGCGCCAGCACCAACCCTACCCGGGCGGCGAACACTGAAGCTTTCTTT
D gene: NA; V gene: TRBV11-2; J gene: TRBJ1-2; clone size: few; CDR3 protein: CASSLGRGGYGYTF; CDR3 DNA: TGTGCCAGCAGCTTAGGCAGGGGCGGCTATGGCTACACCTTC
D gene: NA; V gene: TRBV12-3/TRBV12-4; J gene: TRBJ2-7; clone size: NA; CDR3 protein: CASSFLDEQYF; CDR3 DNA: TGTGCCAGCAGTTTTCTGGACGAGCAGTACTTC
D gene: NA; V gene: TRBV5-1; J gene: TRBJ1-3; clone size: NA; CDR3 protein: CASSFDTSGNTIYF; CDR3 DNA: TGCGCCAGCAGCTTTGACACCTCTGGAAACACCATATATTTT
D gene: TRBD2; V gene: TRBV5-5; J gene: TRBJ2-1; clone size: NA; CDR3 protein: CASSPGLTQFF; CDR3 DNA: TGTGCCAGCAGCCCGGGACTAACGCAGTTCTTC
D gene: TRBD2; V gene: TRBV5-1; J gene: TRBJ2-7; clone size: NA; CDR3 protein: CASSFRTSGASYEQYF; CDR3 DNA: TGCGCCAGCAGCTTCCGGACTAGCGGGGCTTCCTACGAGCAGTACTTC
D gene: NA; V gene: TRBV12-3/TRBV12-4; J gene: TRBJ2-7; clone size: NA; CDR3 protein: CASGFGEQYF; CDR3 DNA: TGTGCCAGCGGGTTCGGCGAGCAGTACTTC
D gene: TRBD1; V gene: TRBV6-1; J gene: TRBJ2-1; clone size: NA; CDR3 protein: CATGTGSYNEQFF; CDR3 DNA: TGTGCCACTGGGACAGGATCCTACAATGAGCAGTTCTTC
D gene: TRBD1; V gene: TRBV7-6; J gene: TRBJ2-5; clone size: NA; CDR3 protein: CASSPGQLLQETQYF; CDR3 DNA: TGTGCCAGCAGCCCGGGACAGCTTCTTCAAGAGACCCAGTACTTC
D gene: NA; V gene: TRBV12-3/TRBV12-4; J gene: TRBJ1-4; clone size: few; CDR3 protein: CASSSLPGQGRGEKLFF; CDR3 DNA: TGTGCCAGCAGTTCGCTACCCGGTCAGGGGAGGGGTGAAAAACTGTTTTTT
D gene: NA; V gene: TRBV7-9; J gene: TRBJ2-6; clone size: NA; CDR3 protein: CASSLVGRGANVLTF; CDR3 DNA: TGTGCCAGCAGCTTAGTCGGACGTGGGGCCAACGTCCTGACTTTC
D gene: NA; V gene: TRBV18; J gene: TRBJ2-2; clone size: NA; CDR3 protein: CASSPNNGQGTGELFF; CDR3 DNA: TGTGCCAGCTCACCCAATAACGGTCAGGGCACCGGGGAGCTGTTTTTT
D gene: NA; V gene: TRBV7-6; J gene: TRBJ1-5; clone size: few; CDR3 protein: CASSLAFGTLSNQPQHF; CDR3 DNA: TGTGCCAGCAGCTTAGCCTTCGGGACACTTAGCAATCAGCCCCAGCATTTT
D gene: TRBD2; V gene: TRBV15; J gene: TRBJ2-3; clone size: few; CDR3 protein: CATSRGASGRASTQYF; CDR3 DNA: TGTGCCACCAGCAGAGGGGCTAGCGGGAGGGCTAGTACGCAGTATTTT
D gene: NA; V gene: TRBV5-1; J gene: TRBJ2-5; clone size: NA; CDR3 protein: CASTGTQQETQYF; CDR3 DNA: TGCGCCAGCACCGGGACACAACAAGAGACCCAGTACTTC
D gene: TRBD1; V gene: TRBV6-1; J gene: TRBJ2-7; clone size: NA; CDR3 protein: CASSRQGPRNNEQYF; CDR3 DNA: TGTGCCAGCAGCCGACAGGGACCGAGAAACAACGAGCAGTACTTC
D gene: TRBD2; V gene: TRBV6-1; J gene: TRBJ2-5; clone size: NA; CDR3 protein: CASSRLAGGPIQETQYF; CDR3 DNA: TGTGCCAGCTCCCGACTAGCGGGAGGCCCAATCCAAGAGACCCAGTACTTC
D gene: NA; V gene: TRBV12-3/TRBV12-4; J gene: TRBJ1-2; clone size: NA; CDR3 protein: CASSFNRQNYGYTF; CDR3 DNA: TGTGCCAGCAGTTTTAATAGACAGAACTATGGCTACACCTTC
D gene: TRBD1; V gene: TRBV7-9; J gene: TRBJ2-5; clone size: few; CDR3 protein: CASRKLYLGQGQETQYF; CDR3 DNA: TGTGCCAGCAGGAAACTCTACCTGGGACAGGGACAAGAGACCCAGTACTTC
D gene: NA; V gene: TRBV29-1; J gene: TRBJ1-2; clone size: few; CDR3 protein: CSVAGRVGNSYTF; CDR3 DNA: TGCAGCGTTGCTGGCAGGGTGGGAAACAGCTACACCTTC
D gene: NA; V gene: TRBV5-5; J gene: TRBJ2-7; clone size: few; CDR3 protein: CASTFSGATYEQYF; CDR3 DNA: TGTGCCAGCACCTTCTCTGGCGCGACCTACGAGCAGTACTTC
D gene: TRBD2; V gene: TRBV12-3/TRBV12-4; J gene: TRBJ2-2; clone size: few; CDR3 protein: CASRLPGTRSTGELFF; CDR3 DNA: TGTGCCAGCAGACTCCCCGGGACTAGATCCACCGGGGAGCTGTTTTTT